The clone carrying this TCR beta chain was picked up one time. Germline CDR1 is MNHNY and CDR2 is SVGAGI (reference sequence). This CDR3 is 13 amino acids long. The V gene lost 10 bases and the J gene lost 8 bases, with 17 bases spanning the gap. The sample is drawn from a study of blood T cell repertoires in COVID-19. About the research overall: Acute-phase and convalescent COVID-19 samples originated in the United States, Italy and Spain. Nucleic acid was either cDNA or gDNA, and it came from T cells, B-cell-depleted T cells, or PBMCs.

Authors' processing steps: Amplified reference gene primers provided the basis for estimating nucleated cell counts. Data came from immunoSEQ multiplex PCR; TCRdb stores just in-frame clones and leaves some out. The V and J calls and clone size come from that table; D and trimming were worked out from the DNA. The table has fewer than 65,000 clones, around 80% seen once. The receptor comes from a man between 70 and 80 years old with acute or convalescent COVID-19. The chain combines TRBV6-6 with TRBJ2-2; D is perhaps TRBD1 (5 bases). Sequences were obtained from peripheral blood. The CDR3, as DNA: TGTGCCACTACGAAGGCAGGGAAGGGGGAGCTGTTTTTT. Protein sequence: CATTKAGKGELFF.